These T cell receptor beta chains were read from a single sample in a study of long-term antiretroviral therapy in people with HIV. Profiled with immunoSEQ multiplex PCR; TCRdb holds only in-frame clones, not every one. Of 35,000 or so clones in the sample, more than 60% were seen once. The sample here was unsorted PBMCs, taken 2 years after starting antiretroviral therapy. All receptors come from a woman in her forties or fifties with HIV. CDR3s include the opening cysteine and the closing phenylalanine or tryptophan. The D gene is left open where the match is weak. The listing skips clone size in some rows; elsewhere it reads once, few, many or a size class.

d_gene	abundance	v_gene	j_gene	CDR3nt	CDR3aa
NA	NA	TRBV5-1	TRBJ2-3	TGCGCCAGCAGCCATGGGACTTCGGCCGATACGCAGTATTTT	CASSHGTSADTQYF
TRBD1	NA	TRBV27	TRBJ1-4	TGTGCCAGCAGTTTAAGGGCTATACGGAGGGACAGGGGCCATAATGAAAAACTGTTTTTT	CASSLRAIRRDRGHNEKLFF
NA	few	TRBV27	TRBJ2-1	TGTGCCAGCAACTGGCGGCCAACCTCCTACAATGAGCAGTTCTTC	CASNWRPTSYNEQFF
NA	NA	TRBV28	TRBJ1-2	TGTGCCATCTCCACTGGGGACTTCTATGGCTACACCTTC	CAISTGDFYGYTF
TRBD1	NA	TRBV27	TRBJ1-3	TGTGCCAGCCGTCCTCAGGGGGCTGGAAACACCATATATTTT	CASRPQGAGNTIYF
TRBD1	few	TRBV7-3	TRBJ2-7	TGTGCCAGTTCCAGCTGGGACAGGGGATCCTACGAGCAGTACTTC	CASSSWDRGSYEQYF
TRBD1	NA	TRBV7-6	TRBJ1-2	TGTGCCAGCAGCCCAAGGGACAGGGGGAACAGCTATGGCTACACCTTC	CASSPRDRGNSYGYTF
NA	few	TRBV2	TRBJ1-2	TGTGCCAGCAGTGGATATGGGGAAAACTATGGCTACACCTTC	CASSGYGENYGYTF
TRBD2	NA	TRBV6-5	TRBJ2-1	TGTGCCAGCAGTTACTCCCCGGGGGGGTCCTACAATGAGCAGTTCTTC	CASSYSPGGSYNEQFF
TRBD1	NA	TRBV6-6	TRBJ2-5	TGTGCCAGCAGTTATCGACAGGGTTCCAGGGAGACCCAGTACTTC	CASSYRQGSRETQYF
NA	NA	TRBV6-1	TRBJ1-1	TGTGCCAGCAGTCCCATGAACACTGAAGCTTTCTTT	CASSPMNTEAFF
NA	NA	TRBV2	TRBJ1-5	TGTGCCAGCCGTATTACAGGGAATCAGCCCCAGCATTTT	CASRITGNQPQHF
NA	NA	TRBV7-8	TRBJ2-1	TGTGCCAGCAGCGGCCATGAGCAGTTCTTC	CASSGHEQFF
TRBD2	NA	TRBV7-9	TRBJ2-3	TGTGCCAGCAGCTTAGTAGCGGGGGCGGGAGATACGCAGTATTTT	CASSLVAGAGDTQYF
NA	NA	TRBV11-3	TRBJ2-1	TGTGCCAGCAGCTGGGGCGATGAGCAGTTCTTC	CASSWGDEQFF
NA	NA	TRBV10-2	TRBJ2-2	TGCGCCAGCAAGGAAGTTCCCGGGGGCACCGGGGAGCTGTTTTTT	CASKEVPGGTGELFF
NA	NA	TRBV2	TRBJ1-2	TGTGCCAGCAGTGACTGGACAGTCTATGGCTACACCTTC	CASSDWTVYGYTF
NA	NA	TRBV6-6	TRBJ1-2	TGTGCCAGCAGTTATGGGATCTCGCAGGACTACACCTTC	CASSYGISQDYTF
TRBD1	NA	TRBV27	TRBJ1-1	TGTGCCAGCAGTTTATCGACAGGGGCGTCGGACACTGAAGCTTTCTTT	CASSLSTGASDTEAFF
NA	NA	TRBV5-1	TRBJ2-5	TGCGCCAGCAGAATCCGGGCCCAAGGGAGGCAAGAGACCCAGTACTTC	CASRIRAQGRQETQYF
NA	NA	TRBV7-2	TRBJ2-2	TGTGCCAGCACCCACAGGGGGGGCAACGGCGGGGAGCTGTTTTTT	CASTHRGGNGGELFF
TRBD2	NA	TRBV10-3	TRBJ2-5	TGTGCCATCAGTGAGGGACTAGCTGGGACTAGCGGGGGACAAGAGACCCAGTACTTC	CAISEGLAGTSGGQETQYF
NA	once	TRBV11-2	TRBJ2-3	TGTGCCAGCAGCCCACAAGGGGGGGCCCTCTCGGATACGCAGTATTTT	CASSPQGGALSDTQYF
NA	NA	TRBV18	TRBJ2-2	TGTGCCAGCTCACCACAGGGCCGGGAGCTGTTTTTT	CASSPQGRELFF
NA	NA	TRBV29-1	TRBJ2-5	TGCAGCGTCACCCCAATACAGGGACAAGAGACCCAGTACTTC	CSVTPIQGQETQYF
NA	NA	TRBV6-6	TRBJ2-5	TGTGCCAGCAGTTACTCGGGGGGGGCCGCTGAGACCCAGTACTTC	CASSYSGGAAETQYF
TRBD1	NA	TRBV5-1	TRBJ2-4	TGCGCCAGCAGCCTGGGACAGCCCGAGGGGATTCAGTACTTC	CASSLGQPEGIQYF
TRBD1	once	TRBV6-1	TRBJ2-2	TGTGCCAGCAGCGGGACAGTATACGGGGAGCTGTTTTTT	CASSGTVYGELFF
NA	NA	TRBV27	TRBJ1-5	TGTGCCAGCAGTTTGGCAGGATGGAGCAATCAGCCCCAGCATTTT	CASSLAGWSNQPQHF
NA	NA	TRBV29-1	TRBJ1-2	TGCAGCGTCTCGGGAGACAACTATGGCTACACCTTC	CSVSGDNYGYTF
NA	NA	TRBV29-1	TRBJ2-6	TGCAGCGCACGGAAGGGTCCCGACGTCCTGACTTTC	CSARKGPDVLTF
NA	once	TRBV29-1	TRBJ2-1	TGCAGCGTTTCTGGTCTCTCCGGGCAGTTCTTC	CSVSGLSGQFF
NA	NA	TRBV6-5	TRBJ1-3	TGTGCCAGCGGAGTACAGTCTGGAAACACCATATATTTT	CASGVQSGNTIYF
TRBD1	once	TRBV19	TRBJ1-1	TGTGCCACCCGCCCGGACAGGGGCACTGAAGCTTTCTTT	CATRPDRGTEAFF
TRBD2	NA	TRBV5-1	TRBJ2-6	TGCGCCAGCAGCTTGGCCAGAGTGGTTAGCGGGCCCCCATCTGGGGCCAACGTCCTGACTTTC	CASSLARVVSGPPSGANVLTF
TRBD2	NA	TRBV11-3	TRBJ2-3	TGTGCCAGCAGCCGACATAGCGGGGAGCGGGATACGCAGTATTTT	CASSRHSGERDTQYF
TRBD1	NA	TRBV13	TRBJ1-1	TGTGCCAGCAGCCGCACAGGGGGCACTGAAGCTTTCTTT	CASSRTGGTEAFF
TRBD2	once	TRBV7-8	TRBJ2-7	TGTGCCAGCCTAAGGGAGGGCGGCCCCTACGAGCAGTACTTC	CASLREGGPYEQYF
NA	NA	TRBV15	TRBJ2-7	TGTGCCACCAGCAGAGGCTCACAGGGTTGGGAGCAGTACTTC	CATSRGSQGWEQYF
NA	once	TRBV5-1	TRBJ2-7	TGCGCCAGCAGCTTGGGGACACAGTCCTACGAGCAGTACTTC	CASSLGTQSYEQYF
NA	once	TRBV6-5	TRBJ1-1	TGTGCCAGCAGTTACTCGACTGAAGCTTTCTTT	CASSYSTEAFF
NA	few	TRBV18	TRBJ2-1	TGTGCCAGCTCGCTGTCTCAGTACAATGAGCAGTTCTTC	CASSLSQYNEQFF
NA	NA	TRBV5-1	TRBJ2-1	TGCGCCAGCAGCTTGGATACCGACTACCAGCAGTTCTTC	CASSLDTDYQQFF
NA	NA	TRBV5-6	TRBJ2-5	TGTGCCAGCAGCTTTGGGGGTACAGAGACCCAGTACTTC	CASSFGGTETQYF
TRBD1	NA	TRBV5-1	TRBJ1-1	TGCGCCAGCAGCCGGACAGGGAGGACTGAAGCTTTCTTT	CASSRTGRTEAFF
NA	NA	TRBV7-2	TRBJ2-5	TGTGCCAGCAGCTCGAACATACAGGGGGGGACAGAGACCCAGTACTTC	CASSSNIQGGTETQYF
NA	few	TRBV4-1	TRBJ2-7	TGCGCCAGCAGCCAAGCCCGTTCCTACGAGCAGTACTTC	CASSQARSYEQYF
NA	NA	TRBV28	TRBJ1-2	TGTGCCAGCAGTTTATATCCGCAGGGAGGCTACACCTTC	CASSLYPQGGYTF